The sequence of this TCR beta chain was determined in a study of blood T cell repertoires in COVID-19. Study-level background: Spain, Italy and the United States supplied samples that represented acute and convalescent COVID-19. Sample material is recorded as cDNA or gDNA derived from T cells, B-cell-depleted T cells, or PBMCs.

In the original workflow: Using reference gene primer amplification, nucleated cell counts were estimated. The protocol was immunoSEQ multiplex PCR, while the TCRdb copy is restricted to in-frame clones and leaves out a portion. V and J calls and clone size come straight from that table; D and trimming were deduced from the DNA. The sample has about 180,000 clones, about 79% seen once. This clone was found once. Germline CDR1 SGHNT, CDR2 YYREEE (reference sequence). The CDR3 consists of 16 residues. Trimming removed 4 bases at V and 2 bases at J, with 18 bases between. This sequence originates from a woman in her 70s with acute or convalescent COVID-19. V is TRBV5-4 and J is TRBJ1-2, with a tentative D call TRBD1 (6 bases). What was sequenced was peripheral blood. CDR3 sequence: CASSRDMGHSNYGYTF. As DNA, the CDR3 is TGTGCCAGCAGCCGGGACATGGGGCATTCCAACTATGGCTACACCTTC. Using reference TRBV5-4 and TRBJ1-2 for the parts outside the CDR3, the full variable domain is ETGVTQSPTHLIKTRGQQVTLRCSSQSGHNTVSWYQQALGQGPQFIFQYYREEENGRGNFPPRFSGLQFPNYSSELNVNALELDDSALYLCASSRDMGHSNYGYTFGSGTRLTVV.